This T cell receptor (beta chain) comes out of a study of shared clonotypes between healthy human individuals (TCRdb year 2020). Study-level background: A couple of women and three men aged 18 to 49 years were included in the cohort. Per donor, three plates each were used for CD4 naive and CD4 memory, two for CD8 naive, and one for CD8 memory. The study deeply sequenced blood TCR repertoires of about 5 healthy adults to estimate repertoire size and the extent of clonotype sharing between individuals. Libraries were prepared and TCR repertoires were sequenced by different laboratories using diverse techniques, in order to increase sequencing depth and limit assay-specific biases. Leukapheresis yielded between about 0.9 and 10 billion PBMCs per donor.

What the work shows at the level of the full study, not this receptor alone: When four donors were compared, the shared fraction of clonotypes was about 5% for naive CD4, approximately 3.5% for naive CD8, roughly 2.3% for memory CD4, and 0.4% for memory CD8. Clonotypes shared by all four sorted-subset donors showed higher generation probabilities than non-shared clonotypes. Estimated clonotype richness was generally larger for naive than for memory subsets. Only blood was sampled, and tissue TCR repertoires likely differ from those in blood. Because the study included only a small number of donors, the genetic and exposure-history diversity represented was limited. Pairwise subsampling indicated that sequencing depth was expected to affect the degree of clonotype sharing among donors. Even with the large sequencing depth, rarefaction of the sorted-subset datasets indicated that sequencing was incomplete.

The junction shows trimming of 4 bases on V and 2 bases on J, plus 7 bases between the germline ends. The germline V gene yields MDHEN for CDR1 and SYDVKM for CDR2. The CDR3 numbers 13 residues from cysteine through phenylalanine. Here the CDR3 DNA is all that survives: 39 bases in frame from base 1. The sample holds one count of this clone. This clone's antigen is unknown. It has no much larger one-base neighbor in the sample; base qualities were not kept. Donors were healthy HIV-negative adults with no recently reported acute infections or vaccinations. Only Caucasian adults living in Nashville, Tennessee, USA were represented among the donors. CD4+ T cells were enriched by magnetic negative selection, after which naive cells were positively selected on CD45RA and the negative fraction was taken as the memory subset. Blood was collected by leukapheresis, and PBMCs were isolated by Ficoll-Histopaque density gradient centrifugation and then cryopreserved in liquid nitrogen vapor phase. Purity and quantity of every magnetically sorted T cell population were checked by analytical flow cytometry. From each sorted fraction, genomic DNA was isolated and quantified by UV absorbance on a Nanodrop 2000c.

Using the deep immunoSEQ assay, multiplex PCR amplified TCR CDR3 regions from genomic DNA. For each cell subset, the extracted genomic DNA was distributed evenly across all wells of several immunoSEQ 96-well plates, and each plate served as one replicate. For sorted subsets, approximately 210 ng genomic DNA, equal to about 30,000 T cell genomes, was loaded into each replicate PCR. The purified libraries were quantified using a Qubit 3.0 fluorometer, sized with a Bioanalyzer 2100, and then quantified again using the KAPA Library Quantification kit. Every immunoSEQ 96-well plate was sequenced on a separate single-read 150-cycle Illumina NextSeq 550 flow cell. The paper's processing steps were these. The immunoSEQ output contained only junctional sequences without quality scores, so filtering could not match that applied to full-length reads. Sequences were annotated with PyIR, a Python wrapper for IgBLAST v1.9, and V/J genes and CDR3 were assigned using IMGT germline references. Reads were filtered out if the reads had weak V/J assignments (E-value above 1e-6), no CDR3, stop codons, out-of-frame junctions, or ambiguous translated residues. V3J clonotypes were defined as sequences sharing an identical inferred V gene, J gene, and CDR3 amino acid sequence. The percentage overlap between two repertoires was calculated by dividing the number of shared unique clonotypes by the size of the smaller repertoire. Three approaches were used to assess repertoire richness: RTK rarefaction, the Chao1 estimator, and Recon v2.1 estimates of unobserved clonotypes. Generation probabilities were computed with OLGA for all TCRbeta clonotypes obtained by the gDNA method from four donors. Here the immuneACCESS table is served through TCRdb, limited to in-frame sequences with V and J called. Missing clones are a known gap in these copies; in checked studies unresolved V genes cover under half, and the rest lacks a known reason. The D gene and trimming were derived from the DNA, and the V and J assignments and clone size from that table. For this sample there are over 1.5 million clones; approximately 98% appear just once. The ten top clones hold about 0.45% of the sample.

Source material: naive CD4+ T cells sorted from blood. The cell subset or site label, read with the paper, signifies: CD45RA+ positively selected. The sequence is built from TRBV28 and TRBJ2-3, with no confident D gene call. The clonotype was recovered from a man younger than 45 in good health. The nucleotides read TGTGCCAGCAGTTGGCCCAACACAGATACGCAGTATTTT. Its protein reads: CASSWPNTDTQYF.